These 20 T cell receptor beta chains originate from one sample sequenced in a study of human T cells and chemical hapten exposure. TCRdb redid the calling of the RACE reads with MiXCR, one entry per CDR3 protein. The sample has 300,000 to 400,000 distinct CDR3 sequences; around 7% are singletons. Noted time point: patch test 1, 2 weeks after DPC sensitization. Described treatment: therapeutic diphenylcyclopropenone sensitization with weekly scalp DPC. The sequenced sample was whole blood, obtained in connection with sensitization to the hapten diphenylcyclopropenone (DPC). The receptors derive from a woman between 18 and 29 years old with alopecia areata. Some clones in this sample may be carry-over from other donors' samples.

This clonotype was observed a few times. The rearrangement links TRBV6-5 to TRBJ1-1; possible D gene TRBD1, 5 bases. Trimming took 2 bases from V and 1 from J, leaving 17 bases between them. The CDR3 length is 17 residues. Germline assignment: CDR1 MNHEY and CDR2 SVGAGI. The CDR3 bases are TGTGCCAGCAGTTACCCCCCTTCCGGGGCCCAGAACACTGAAGCTTTCTTT. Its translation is CASSYPPSGAQNTEAFF.

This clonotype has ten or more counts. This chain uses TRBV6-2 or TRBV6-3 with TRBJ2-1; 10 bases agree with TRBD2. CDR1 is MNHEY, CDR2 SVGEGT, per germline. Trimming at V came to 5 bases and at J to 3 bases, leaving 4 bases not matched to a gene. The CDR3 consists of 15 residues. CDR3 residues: CASSPSGGSYNEQFF. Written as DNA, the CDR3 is TGTGCCAGCAGTCCTAGCGGGGGAAGCTACAATGAGCAGTTCTTC.

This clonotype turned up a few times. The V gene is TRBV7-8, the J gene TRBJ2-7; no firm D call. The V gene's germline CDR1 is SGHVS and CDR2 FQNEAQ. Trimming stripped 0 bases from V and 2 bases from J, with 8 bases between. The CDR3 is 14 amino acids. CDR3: CASSLAIRAYEQYF. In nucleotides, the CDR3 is TGTGCCAGCAGCTTAGCCATCCGAGCCTACGAGCAGTACTTC.

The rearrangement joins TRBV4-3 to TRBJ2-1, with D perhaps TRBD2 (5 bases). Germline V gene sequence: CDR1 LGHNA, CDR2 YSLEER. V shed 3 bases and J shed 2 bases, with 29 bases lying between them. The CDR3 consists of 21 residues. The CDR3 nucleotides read TGCGCCAGCAGCCAGGCATGGCCGAATCCCGAGGAGGCTCGCGCCTACAATGAGCAGTTCTTC. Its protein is CASSQAWPNPEEARAYNEQFF.

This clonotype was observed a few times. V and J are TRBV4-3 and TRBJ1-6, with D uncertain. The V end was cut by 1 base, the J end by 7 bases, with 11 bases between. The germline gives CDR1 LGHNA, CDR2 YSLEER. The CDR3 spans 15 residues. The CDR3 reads CASSQGLGINSPLHF. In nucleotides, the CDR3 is TGCGCCAGCAGCCAAGGTCTGGGAATCAATTCACCCCTCCACTTT.

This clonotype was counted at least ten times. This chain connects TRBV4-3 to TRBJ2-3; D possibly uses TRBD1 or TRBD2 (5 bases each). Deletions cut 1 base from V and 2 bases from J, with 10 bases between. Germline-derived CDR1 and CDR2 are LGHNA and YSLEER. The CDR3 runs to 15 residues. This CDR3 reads CASSQARGHTDTQYF. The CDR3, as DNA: TGCGCCAGCAGCCAAGCACGGGGCCACACAGATACGCAGTATTTT.

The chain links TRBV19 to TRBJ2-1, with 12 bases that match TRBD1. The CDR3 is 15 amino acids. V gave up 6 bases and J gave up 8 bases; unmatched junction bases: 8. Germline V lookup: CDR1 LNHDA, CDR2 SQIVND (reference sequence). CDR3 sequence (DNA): TGTGCCAGTAGGACGGGACAGGGGGCGTGGGATGAGCAGTTCTTC. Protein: CASRTGQGAWDEQFF. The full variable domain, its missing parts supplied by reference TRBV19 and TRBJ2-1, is DGGITQSPKYLFRKEGQNVTLSCEQNLNHDAMYWYRQDPGQGLRLIYYSQIVNDFQKGDIAEGYSVSREKKESFPLTVTSAQKNPTAFYLCASRTGQGAWDEQFFGPGTRLTVL.

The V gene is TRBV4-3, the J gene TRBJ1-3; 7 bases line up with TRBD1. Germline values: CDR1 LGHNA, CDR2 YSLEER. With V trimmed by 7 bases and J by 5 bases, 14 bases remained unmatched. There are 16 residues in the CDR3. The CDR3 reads CASNLPPRGRRNTIYF. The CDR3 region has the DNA TGCGCCAGCAACCTACCCCCAAGGGGGCGTAGAAACACCATATATTTT.

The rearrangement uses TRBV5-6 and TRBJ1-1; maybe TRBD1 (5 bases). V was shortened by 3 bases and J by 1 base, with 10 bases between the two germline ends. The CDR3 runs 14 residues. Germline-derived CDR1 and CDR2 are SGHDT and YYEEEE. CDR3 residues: CASSWGIQNTEAFF. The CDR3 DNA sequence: TGTGCCAGCAGCTGGGGGATACAGAACACTGAAGCTTTCTTT.

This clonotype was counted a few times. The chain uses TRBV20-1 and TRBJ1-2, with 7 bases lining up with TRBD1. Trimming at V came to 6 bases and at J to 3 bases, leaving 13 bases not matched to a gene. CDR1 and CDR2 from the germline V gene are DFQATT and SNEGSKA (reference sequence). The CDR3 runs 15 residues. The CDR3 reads CSAQLYPDRDYGYTF. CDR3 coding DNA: TGCAGTGCCCAGCTCTACCCTGACAGGGACTATGGCTACACCTTC.

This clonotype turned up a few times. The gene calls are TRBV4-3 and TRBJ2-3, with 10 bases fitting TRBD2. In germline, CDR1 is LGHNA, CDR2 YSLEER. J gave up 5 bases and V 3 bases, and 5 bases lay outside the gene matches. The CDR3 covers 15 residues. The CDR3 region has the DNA TGCGCCAGCAGCCAGATAGCGGGGGGAAAAGATACGCAGTATTTT. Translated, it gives CASSQIAGGKDTQYF.

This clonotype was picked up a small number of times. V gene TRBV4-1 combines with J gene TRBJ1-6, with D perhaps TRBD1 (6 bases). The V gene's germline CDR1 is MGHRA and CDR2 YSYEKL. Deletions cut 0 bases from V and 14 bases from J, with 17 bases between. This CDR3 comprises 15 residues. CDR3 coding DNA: TGCGCCAGCAGCCAAGAGCCAGGGGTCCAGGGATCCCTCCACTTT. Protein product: CASSQEPGVQGSLHF.

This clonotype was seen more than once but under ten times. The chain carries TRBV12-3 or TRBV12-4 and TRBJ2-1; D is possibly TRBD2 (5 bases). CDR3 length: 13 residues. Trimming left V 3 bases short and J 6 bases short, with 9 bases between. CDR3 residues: CASSFLAPNEQFF. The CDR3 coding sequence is TGTGCCAGCAGTTTCTTAGCGCCCAATGAGCAGTTCTTC.

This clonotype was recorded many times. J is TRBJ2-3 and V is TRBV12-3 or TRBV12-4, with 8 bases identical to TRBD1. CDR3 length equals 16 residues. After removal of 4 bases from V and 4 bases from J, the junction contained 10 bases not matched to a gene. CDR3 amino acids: CASSSTGGKGADTQYF. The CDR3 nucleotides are TGTGCCAGCAGTTCCACAGGGGGAAAGGGAGCAGATACGCAGTATTTT.

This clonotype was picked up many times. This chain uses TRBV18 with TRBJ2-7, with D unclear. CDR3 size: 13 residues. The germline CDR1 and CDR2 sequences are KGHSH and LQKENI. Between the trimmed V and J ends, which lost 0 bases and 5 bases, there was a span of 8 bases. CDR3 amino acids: CASSPPGSNEQYF. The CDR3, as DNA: TGTGCCAGCTCACCACCGGGGTCTAACGAGCAGTACTTC.

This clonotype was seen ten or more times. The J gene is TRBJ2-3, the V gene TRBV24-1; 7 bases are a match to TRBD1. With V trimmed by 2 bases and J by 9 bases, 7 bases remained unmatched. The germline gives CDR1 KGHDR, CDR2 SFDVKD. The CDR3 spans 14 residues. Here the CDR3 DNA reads TGTGCCACCAGTGATTCACGACAGGGCGACACGCAGTATTTT. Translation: CATSDSRQGDTQYF.

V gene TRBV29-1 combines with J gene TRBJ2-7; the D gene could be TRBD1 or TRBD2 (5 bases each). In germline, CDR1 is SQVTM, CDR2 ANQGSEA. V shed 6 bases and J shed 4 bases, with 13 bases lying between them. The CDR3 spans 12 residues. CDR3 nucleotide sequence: TGCAGCGTACGGGACGACGGATACGAGCAGTACTTC. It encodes CSVRDDGYEQYF.

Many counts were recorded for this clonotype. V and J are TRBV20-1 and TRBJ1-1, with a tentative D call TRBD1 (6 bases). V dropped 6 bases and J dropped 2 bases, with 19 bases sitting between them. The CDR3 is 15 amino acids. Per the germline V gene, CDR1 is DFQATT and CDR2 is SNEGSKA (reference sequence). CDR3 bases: TGCAGTGCAGGGGCGACAGGCCTGGGTAACACTGAAGCTTTCTTT. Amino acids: CSAGATGLGNTEAFF.

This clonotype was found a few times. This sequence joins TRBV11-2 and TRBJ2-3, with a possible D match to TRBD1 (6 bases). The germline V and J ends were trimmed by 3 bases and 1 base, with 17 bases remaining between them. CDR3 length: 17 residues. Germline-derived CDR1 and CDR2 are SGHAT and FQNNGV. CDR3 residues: CASSFSVGTQRTDTQYF. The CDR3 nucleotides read TGTGCCAGCAGCTTTTCGGTGGGGACACAACGCACAGATACGCAGTATTTT.

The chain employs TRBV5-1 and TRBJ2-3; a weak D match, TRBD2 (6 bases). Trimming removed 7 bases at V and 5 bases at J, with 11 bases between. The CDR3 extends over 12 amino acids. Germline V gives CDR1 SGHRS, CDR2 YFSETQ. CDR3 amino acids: CASRGGKDTQYF. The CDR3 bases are TGCGCCAGCCGGGGAGGCAAAGATACGCAGTATTTT.